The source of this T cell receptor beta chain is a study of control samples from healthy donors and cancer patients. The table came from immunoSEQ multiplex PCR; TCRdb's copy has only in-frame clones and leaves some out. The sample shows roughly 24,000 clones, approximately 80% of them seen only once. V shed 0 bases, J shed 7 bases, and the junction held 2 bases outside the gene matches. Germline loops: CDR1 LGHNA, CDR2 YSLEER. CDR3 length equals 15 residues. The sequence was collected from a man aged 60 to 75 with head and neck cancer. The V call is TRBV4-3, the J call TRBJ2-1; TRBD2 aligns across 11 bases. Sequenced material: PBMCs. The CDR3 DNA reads TGCGCCAGCAGCCAAGATCCTAGCGGGGGGAATGAGCAGTTCTTC. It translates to CASSQDPSGGNEQFF.